Listed below are T cell receptor beta chains from one sample, sequenced in a study of regulatory T cells in long-lasting Graves disease. TCRdb reprocessed the multiplex PCR reads with MiXCR, giving one entry per CDR3 protein. This sample has around 250,000 distinct CDR3 sequences, with approximately 20% found just once. These data were also reused for a study on T cells in Graves' hyperthyroidism and ophthalmopathy.

The sample was peripheral blood mononuclear cells (PBMCs), taken at new diagnosis, from a patient treated with antithyroid drugs. The receptor set was obtained from a woman in her twenties or thirties with Graves disease. Each CDR3 is given with its conserved first and last residue. A D gene is named only where the DNA matches it firmly. Size tells how often a clone was seen (once, few, many) or the class of an expanded clone, and some rows leave it out.

clone_size	v_call	j_call	d_call	cdr3_aa	cdr3_nt
many	TRBV27	TRBJ2-1	.	CASSSLAGSSYNEQFF	TGTGCCAGCAGTTCCCTTGCAGGGAGCTCCTACAATGAGCAGTTCTTC
many	TRBV27	TRBJ1-2	.	CASSLVPGHLYGYTF	TGTGCCAGCAGTCTCGTCCCTGGACACCTATATGGCTACACCTTC
many	TRBV10-3	TRBJ1-1	.	CAIRTARSILTEAFF	TGTGCCATCAGGACAGCTAGATCGATTTTAACTGAAGCTTTCTTT
many	TRBV6-1	TRBJ1-3	.	CASRRPGSSGNTIYF	TGTGCCAGCAGGCGACCGGGGAGCTCTGGAAACACCATATATTTT
few	TRBV3-1	TRBJ1-2	.	CASSQGAVLVDYGYTF	TGTGCCAGCAGCCAAGGAGCCGTGTTGGTGGACTATGGCTACACCTTC
many	TRBV20-1	TRBJ2-1	TRBD2	CSAPLTSGGPNEQFF	TGCAGTGCCCCCTTGACTAGCGGGGGACCCAATGAGCAGTTCTTC
.	TRBV14	TRBJ1-2	TRBD1	CASSQVGTAYGYTF	TGTGCCAGCAGCCAAGTCGGGACAGCCTATGGCTACACCTTC
.	TRBV19	TRBJ1-2	.	CASSLGSAGYGYTF	TGTGCCAGTAGTCTCGGGTCGGCCGGCTATGGCTACACCTTC
many	TRBV12-5	TRBJ2-1	TRBD1	CASGFETGVDEQFF	TGTGCTAGTGGTTTCGAGACAGGGGTCGACGAGCAGTTCTTC
.	TRBV6-5	TRBJ1-5	.	CASSYSGVGNQPQHF	TGTGCCAGCAGTTACTCGGGGGTGGGCAATCAGCCCCAGCATTTT
few	TRBV5-1	TRBJ1-3	.	CASSLVESSGNTIYF	TGCGCCAGCAGCTTGGTCGAGAGCTCTGGAAACACCATATATTTT
many	TRBV6-1	TRBJ2-5	TRBD1	CASSGTRTGPQETQYF	TGTGCCAGCAGTGGAACTCGGACAGGACCCCAAGAGACCCAGTACTTC
hyperexpanded	TRBV18	TRBJ1-1	.	CASSPRGAGSNTEAFF	TGTGCCAGCTCACCACGAGGAGCAGGGAGTAACACTGAAGCTTTCTTT
once	TRBV18	TRBJ1-1	.	CASSPPGGVNTEAFF	TGTGCCAGCTCACCACCAGGGGGGGTGAACACTGAAGCTTTCTTT
many	TRBV3-1	TRBJ1-1	.	CASSQGSPESFF	TGTGCCAGCAGCCAAGGGAGCCCCGAGTCTTTCTTT
.	TRBV6-1	TRBJ1-3	.	CASSRKVNRASSGNTIYF	TGTGCCAGCAGCCGCAAAGTAAACAGGGCCTCCTCTGGAAACACCATATATTTT
.	TRBV9	TRBJ1-1	.	CASSVEEGLTEAFF	TGTGCCAGCAGCGTAGAAGAGGGGCTAACTGAAGCTTTCTTT
many	TRBV10-2	TRBJ2-7	.	CATSQNEQYF	TGCGCCACGAGTCAGAACGAGCAGTACTTC
many	TRBV27	TRBJ1-4	.	CASSQWGTNEKLFF	TGTGCCAGCAGTCAATGGGGTACTAATGAAAAACTGTTTTTT
many	TRBV3-1	TRBJ2-4	.	CASSQVGFSPAKNIQYF	TGTGCCAGCAGCCAAGTGGGGTTTTCTCCAGCCAAAAACATTCAGTACTTC
few	TRBV27	TRBJ1-5	TRBD1	CASSSRGQPYHRPQHF	TGTGCCAGCAGTTCCAGGGGACAGCCGTATCATCGGCCCCAGCATTTT
many	TRBV11-1	TRBJ2-7	.	CASSFGPTYEQYF	TGTGCCAGCAGCTTCGGTCCGACCTACGAGCAGTACTTC
few	TRBV5-1	TRBJ1-5	TRBD1	CASSPDRGGTDTQHF	TGCGCCAGCAGCCCTGACAGGGGAGGCACAGATACGCAGCATTTT
.	TRBV11-2	TRBJ2-1	TRBD2	CASSFRSGGAGKQFF	TGTGCCAGCAGCTTCCGTAGCGGGGGGGCAGGTAAGCAGTTCTTC
many	TRBV7-2	TRBJ2-7	TRBD1	CASSVISGDSYEQYF	TGTGCCAGCAGCGTTATTAGTGGGGACAGCTACGAGCAGTACTTC
.	TRBV20-1	TRBJ2-2	TRBD1	CSARDFGQGATGELFF	TGCAGTGCTAGAGATTTTGGACAGGGGGCGACGGGGGAGCTGTTTTTT
many	TRBV7-2	TRBJ1-2	.	CASSLLPGEDGYTF	TGTGCCAGCAGCTTACTGCCAGGGGAGGATGGCTACACCTTC
.	TRBV15	TRBJ2-1	TRBD2	CATSRVASGNEQFF	TGTGCCACCAGCAGAGTGGCTAGCGGGAATGAGCAGTTCTTC
many	TRBV5-1	TRBJ1-1	.	CASSDIPGPSEAFF	TGCGCCAGCAGCGATATTCCAGGACCGTCTGAAGCTTTCTTT
many	TRBV7-2	TRBJ2-5	.	CASSLGWGSGVGETQYF	TGTGCCAGCAGCTTAGGGTGGGGCTCAGGGGTGGGAGAGACCCAGTACTTC
many	TRBV6-1	TRBJ1-2	.	CASTFDGYYGYTF	TGTGCCAGCACCTTCGACGGGTACTATGGCTACACCTTC
.	TRBV7-9	TRBJ2-5	.	CASSPRPGETQYF	TGTGCCAGCAGCCCCCGCCCGGGAGAGACCCAGTACTTC
few	TRBV5-6	TRBJ2-5	TRBD2	CASSFLGGGGKETQYF	TGTGCCAGCAGCTTTTTAGGCGGGGGGGGGAAAGAGACCCAGTACTTC
many	TRBV24-1	TRBJ1-5	.	CATSDSEQGPPQPQHF	TGTGCCACCAGTGACTCTGAACAGGGCCCACCGCAGCCCCAGCATTTT
many	TRBV18	TRBJ1-2	.	CASSSTVDYGYTF	TGTGCCAGCTCATCGACAGTCGACTATGGCTACACCTTC
.	TRBV28	TRBJ2-7	.	CASSYRQVSYEQYF	TGTGCCAGCAGTTACCGACAGGTCTCCTACGAGCAGTACTTC
many	TRBV3-1	TRBJ1-3	.	CASSVTRSSGNTIYF	TGTGCCAGCAGCGTGACCAGGAGCTCTGGAAACACCATATATTTT
.	TRBV6-1	TRBJ1-2	.	CASSGRLGYVGGYTF	TGTGCCAGCAGCGGACGATTAGGCTATGTGGGGGGCTACACCTTC
many	TRBV12-3/TRBV12-4	TRBJ1-1	.	CASSSTEAFF	TGTGCCAGCAGTTCCACTGAAGCTTTCTTT
many	TRBV10-3	TRBJ2-3	TRBD2	CAISVPPGTSGGATDTQYF	TGTGCCATCAGTGTTCCTCCCGGGACTAGCGGGGGGGCCACAGATACGCAGTATTTT
many	TRBV7-9	TRBJ1-1	.	CASSFDSEAFF	TGTGCCAGCAGCTTTGACAGTGAAGCTTTCTTT
many	TRBV6-5	TRBJ2-3	.	CASSYSFLDPVGDTQYF	TGTGCCAGCAGTTACTCGTTCCTGGACCCCGTCGGAGATACGCAGTATTTT
many	TRBV15	TRBJ1-5	TRBD1	CATSRGPQGASQPQHF	TGTGCCACCAGCAGAGGCCCACAGGGGGCTTCACAGCCCCAGCATTTT
many	TRBV7-8	TRBJ2-7	TRBD1	CASSLGEGAMEQYF	TGTGCCAGCAGCTTAGGAGAGGGGGCGATGGAGCAGTACTTC
many	TRBV4-1	TRBJ1-5	TRBD1	CASSQDRARQGGNQPQHF	TGCGCCAGCAGCCAAGATCGGGCCAGACAGGGAGGCAATCAGCCCCAGCATTTT
.	TRBV7-9	TRBJ2-2	TRBD2	CASSPASGGGSGELFF	TGTGCCAGCAGCCCGGCAAGCGGGGGGGGGTCCGGGGAGCTGTTTTTT
many	TRBV20-1	TRBJ1-1	TRBD1	CSARRDRDEAFF	TGCAGTGCTAGAAGGGACAGGGATGAAGCTTTCTTT
few	TRBV28	TRBJ2-7	TRBD2	CASSTPGGGEQYF	TGTGCCAGCAGTACGCCGGGGGGTGGCGAGCAGTACTTC
.	TRBV7-9	TRBJ1-2	TRBD1	CASSMGQGPFYGYTF	TGTGCCAGCAGCATGGGACAGGGGCCATTCTATGGCTACACCTTC
many	TRBV11-2	TRBJ1-2	.	CASSSQPNYGYTF	TGTGCCAGCAGCTCTCAGCCTAACTATGGCTACACCTTC
many	TRBV19	TRBJ1-1	TRBD1	CASSIQGAMGTEAFF	TGTGCCAGTAGTATACAGGGGGCGATGGGGACTGAAGCTTTCTTT
.	TRBV3-1	TRBJ2-7	.	CASSQGGPLSEQYF	TGTGCCAGCAGCCAAGGGGGGCCCCTTTCCGAGCAGTACTTC
.	TRBV5-4	TRBJ1-1	.	CASSSWEQEAFF	TGTGCCAGCAGCTCCTGGGAGCAAGAAGCTTTCTTT
many	TRBV6-2/TRBV6-3	TRBJ2-3	.	CASSSPGPADTQYF	TGTGCCAGCAGTTCCCCCGGGCCGGCAGATACGCAGTATTTT
many	TRBV6-1	TRBJ2-1	TRBD2	CASSNSGGSVYNEQFF	TGTGCCAGCAGTAACAGCGGGGGGTCGGTATACAATGAGCAGTTCTTC
.	TRBV5-1	TRBJ2-5	.	CASSLEGGTQYF	TGCGCCAGCAGCTTGGAGGGAGGGACCCAGTACTTC
many	TRBV5-1	TRBJ2-1	.	CASCTSTTTYNEQFF	TGCGCCAGCTGCACTTCCACTACTACCTACAATGAGCAGTTCTTC
many	TRBV2	TRBJ1-1	.	CANEQGVNTEAFF	TGTGCCAACGAACAGGGAGTGAACACTGAAGCTTTCTTT